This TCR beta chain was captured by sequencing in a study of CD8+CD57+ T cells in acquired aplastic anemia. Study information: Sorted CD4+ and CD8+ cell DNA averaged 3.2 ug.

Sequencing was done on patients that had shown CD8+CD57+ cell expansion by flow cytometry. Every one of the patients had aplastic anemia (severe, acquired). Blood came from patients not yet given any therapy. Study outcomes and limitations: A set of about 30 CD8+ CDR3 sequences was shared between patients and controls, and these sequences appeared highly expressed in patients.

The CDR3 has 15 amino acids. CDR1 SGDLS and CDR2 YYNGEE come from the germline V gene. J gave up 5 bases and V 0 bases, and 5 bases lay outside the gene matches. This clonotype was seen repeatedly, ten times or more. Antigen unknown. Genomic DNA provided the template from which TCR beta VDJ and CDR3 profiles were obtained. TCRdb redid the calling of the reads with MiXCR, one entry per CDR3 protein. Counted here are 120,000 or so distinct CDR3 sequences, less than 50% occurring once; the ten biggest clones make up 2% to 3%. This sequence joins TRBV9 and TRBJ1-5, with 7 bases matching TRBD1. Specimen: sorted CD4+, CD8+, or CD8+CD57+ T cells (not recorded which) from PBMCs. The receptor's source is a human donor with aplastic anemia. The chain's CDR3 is CASSVGDREYQPQHF. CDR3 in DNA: TGTGCCAGCAGCGTAGGAGACAGGGAATATCAGCCCCAGCATTTT.